This TCR beta chain appears in the sequencing data of a study of read filtering for tumor transcriptome and immune sequencing. Across the study: Mean patient age was roughly 66 years, range about 45 to 90; roughly 18 male, around 15 female. IR-seq gave about 3.5 to 10.27 million TCR reads per sample; RNA-seq gave about 75 to 1,400. Eight or nine patients were R-ISS I, more than 15 were R-ISS II, roughly 7 were R-ISS III.

Germline CDR1 and CDR2: SEHNR and FQNEAQ (reference sequence). This CDR3 is built from 16 residues. V was clipped by 7 bases and J by 2 bases, with 20 bases between them. This clonotype was seen ten or more times. Its antigen remains unknown. Study-wide results and limits: RNA-seq captured clonotypes less deeply and reliably than IR-seq.

The library was built from about 400 ng RNA with molecular barcoded adaptors for alpha/delta and beta/gamma chains. TCRdb re-called the reads with MiXCR, one entry per CDR3 protein. The sample has roughly 67,000 distinct CDR3 sequences, roughly 19% seen once. The TCR was taken from a donor over 35 with multiple myeloma. The gene calls are TRBV7-9 and TRBJ2-5, with D perhaps assigned TRBD1 or TRBD2 (5 bases each). Sequenced input: a population of CD138-negative cells sorted from bone marrow. CDR3 sequence: CASILPGSSGQETQYF. In nucleotides, the CDR3 is TGTGCCAGCATCCTCCCAGGGAGTTCGGGGCAAGAGACCCAGTACTTC.